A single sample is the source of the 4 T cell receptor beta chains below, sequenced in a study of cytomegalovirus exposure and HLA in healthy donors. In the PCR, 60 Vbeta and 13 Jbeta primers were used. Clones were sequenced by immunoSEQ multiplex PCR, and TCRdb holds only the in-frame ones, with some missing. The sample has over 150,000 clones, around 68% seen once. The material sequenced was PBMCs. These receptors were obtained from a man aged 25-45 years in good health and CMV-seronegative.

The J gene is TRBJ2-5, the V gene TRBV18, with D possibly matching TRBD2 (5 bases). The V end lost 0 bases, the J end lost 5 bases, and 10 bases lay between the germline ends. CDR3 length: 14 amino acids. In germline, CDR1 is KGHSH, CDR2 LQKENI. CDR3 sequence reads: CASSPPGVGETQYF. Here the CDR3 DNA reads TGTGCCAGCTCACCACCGGGAGTCGGGGAGACCCAGTACTTC.

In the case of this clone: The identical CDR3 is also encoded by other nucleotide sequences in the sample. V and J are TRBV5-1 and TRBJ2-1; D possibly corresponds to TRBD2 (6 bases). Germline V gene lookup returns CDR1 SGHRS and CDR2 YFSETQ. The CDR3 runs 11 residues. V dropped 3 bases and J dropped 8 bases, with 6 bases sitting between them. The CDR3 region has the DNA TGCGCCAGCAGCTGGAGGGATGAGCAGTTCTTC. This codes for CASSWRDEQFF.

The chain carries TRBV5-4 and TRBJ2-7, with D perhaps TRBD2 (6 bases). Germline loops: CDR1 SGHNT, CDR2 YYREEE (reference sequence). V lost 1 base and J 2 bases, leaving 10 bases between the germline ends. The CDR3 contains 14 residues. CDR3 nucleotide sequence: TGTGCCAGCAGCTTGAGCCCGGGGGCCTACGAGCAGTACTTC. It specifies CASSLSPGAYEQYF.

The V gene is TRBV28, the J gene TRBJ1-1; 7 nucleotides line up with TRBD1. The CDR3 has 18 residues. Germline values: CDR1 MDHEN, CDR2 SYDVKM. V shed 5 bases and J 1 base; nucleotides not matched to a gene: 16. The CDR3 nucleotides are TGTGCCAGCAGTGCCGTCACTCTACAGGGGAAGGGGAACACTGAAGCTTTCTTT. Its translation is CASSAVTLQGKGNTEAFF.